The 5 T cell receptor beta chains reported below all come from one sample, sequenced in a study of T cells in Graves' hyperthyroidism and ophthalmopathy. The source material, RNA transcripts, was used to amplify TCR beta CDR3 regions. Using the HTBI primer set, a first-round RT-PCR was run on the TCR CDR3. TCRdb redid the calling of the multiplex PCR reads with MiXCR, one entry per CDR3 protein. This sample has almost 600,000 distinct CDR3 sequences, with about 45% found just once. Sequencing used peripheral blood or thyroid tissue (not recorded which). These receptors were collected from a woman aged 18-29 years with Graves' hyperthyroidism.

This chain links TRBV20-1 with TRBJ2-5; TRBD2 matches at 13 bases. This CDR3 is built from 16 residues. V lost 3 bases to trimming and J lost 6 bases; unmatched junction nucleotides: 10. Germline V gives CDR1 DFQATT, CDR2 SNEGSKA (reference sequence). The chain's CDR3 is CSARRTSGSSEKTQYF. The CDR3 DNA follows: TGCAGTGCTAGGCGGACTAGCGGGAGTTCAGAGAAGACCCAGTACTTC.

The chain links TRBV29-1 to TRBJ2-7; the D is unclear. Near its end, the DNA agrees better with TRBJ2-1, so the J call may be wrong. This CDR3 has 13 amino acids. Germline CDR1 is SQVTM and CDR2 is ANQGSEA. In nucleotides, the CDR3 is TGCAGCGTTGGAAGCGTAGAGTACAATGAGCAGTTCTTC. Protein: CSVGSVEYNEQFF.

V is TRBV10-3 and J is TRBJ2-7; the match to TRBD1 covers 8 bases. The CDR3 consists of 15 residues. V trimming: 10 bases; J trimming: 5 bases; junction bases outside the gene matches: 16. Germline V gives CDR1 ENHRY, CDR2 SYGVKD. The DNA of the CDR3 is TGTGCCAGCAGACCAGGGGGCGGGAAGATTCACGAGCAGTACTTC. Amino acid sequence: CASRPGGGKIHEQYF.

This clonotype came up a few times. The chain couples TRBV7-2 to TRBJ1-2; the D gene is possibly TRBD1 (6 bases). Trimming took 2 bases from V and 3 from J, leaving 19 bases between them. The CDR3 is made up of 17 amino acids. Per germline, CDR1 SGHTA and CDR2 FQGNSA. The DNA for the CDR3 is TGTGCCAGCAGCTTATTCCGGGACCTAGGGGGTTACTATGGCTACACCTTC. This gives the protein CASSLFRDLGGYYGYTF.

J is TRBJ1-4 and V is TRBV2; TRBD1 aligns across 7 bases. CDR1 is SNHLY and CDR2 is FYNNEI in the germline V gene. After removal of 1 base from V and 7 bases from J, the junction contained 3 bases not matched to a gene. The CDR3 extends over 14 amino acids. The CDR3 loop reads CASSEEGAREKLFF. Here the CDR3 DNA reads TGTGCCAGCAGTGAAGAGGGGGCGCGTGAAAAACTGTTTTTT.